The 8 T cell receptor beta chains presented below share a single source sample, sequenced in a study of early T cells in non-severe SARS-CoV-2 infection. TCRdb passed the 5' RACE reads through MiXCR, listing each CDR3 protein once. The table has roughly 75,000 distinct CDR3 sequences, about 11% seen once. Source material: whole blood. Receptors were obtained from an adult who was a healthcare worker with PCR-confirmed SARS-CoV-2 infection or an uninfected control (not recorded which).

Regarding this clonotype: A much larger clone sits a single nucleotide away, making a read error possible. This chain connects TRBV9 to TRBJ1-5; 7 bases align to TRBD1. Germline CDR1 and CDR2: SGDLS and YYNGEE. This CDR3 is built from 16 residues. Written as DNA, the CDR3 is TGTACCAGCACCCGTAGACAGGGAAAAGTCAATCAGCCCCAGCATTTT. Its protein product is CTSTRRQGKVNQPQHF.

This clonotype occurred a few times. V and J are TRBV28 and TRBJ2-6; D is undetermined. This CDR3 is built from 16 residues. The V and J ends lost 6 bases and 1 base respectively, with 13 bases between them. Germline CDR1 is MDHEN and CDR2 is SYDVKM. CDR3 loop: CASRSPRRSGANVLTF. The CDR3 DNA is TGTGCCAGCAGATCTCCGCGTCGGTCTGGGGCCAACGTCCTGACTTTC.

The table lists this clonotype with a few counts. The chain links TRBV7-3 to TRBJ2-3; D is unresolved. Germline CDR1 is SGHTA and CDR2 is FQGTGA. This CDR3 comprises 13 residues. Trimming shortened V by 5 bases and J by 5 bases, and 11 bases separated the two germline ends. The CDR3 is CASSPFGLDTQYF. CDR3 nucleotide sequence: TGTGCCAGCAGCCCATTTGGGTTAGATACGCAGTATTTT.

This clonotype appeared many times. The rearrangement uses TRBV10-2 and TRBJ2-3; 9 bases fit TRBD2. J was trimmed by 7 bases and V by 0 bases; bases with no gene match: 11. CDR1 and CDR2 (germline): WSHSY, SAAADI. The CDR3 is made up of 17 amino acids. The CDR3: CASSESKRGAGRHTQYF. The CDR3 nucleotides are TGCGCCAGCAGTGAGTCTAAGCGGGGGGCCGGCCGTCATACGCAGTATTTT.

Only a few counts were recorded for this clonotype. The CDR3 sequence is CASSPERDHEQYF. The CDR3 DNA is TGTGCCAGCAGCCCCGAAAGGGACCACGAGCAGTACTTC. This chain joins TRBV9 and TRBJ2-7; D possibly matches TRBD1 or TRBD2 (5 bases each). Germline CDR1 is SGDLS and CDR2 is YYNGEE. V gave up 4 bases and J gave up 5 bases, with 13 bases separating them. The CDR3 spans 13 residues.

The chain is built from TRBV12-3 or TRBV12-4 and TRBJ2-1; D gene unclear. V lost 5 bases, J lost 6 bases, and 14 bases lay in between. The CDR3 length is 14 residues. Here the CDR3 reads CASSQLSRINEQFF. For the CDR3, the DNA is TGTGCCAGCAGTCAGTTGAGCCGAATCAATGAGCAGTTCTTC.

This clonotype was counted ten times or more. This chain joins TRBV5-1 and TRBJ1-4; D ambiguous. V was pared by 0 bases and J by 4 bases, with 7 bases between. Germline V gives CDR1 SGHRS, CDR2 YFSETQ. The CDR3 runs to 14 residues. The CDR3 DNA is TGCGCCAGCAGCTTGGGACGGATTAATGAAAAACTGTTTTTT. Its protein product is CASSLGRINEKLFF.

The chain couples TRBV12-3 or TRBV12-4 to TRBJ2-1, with 15 bases identical to TRBD2. This CDR3 contains 16 residues. The V segment lost 4 bases and the J segment 7 bases; nucleotides outside the gene matches: 5. The CDR3 DNA follows: TGTGCCAGCAGTTCCTGGACTAGCGGGGGGGCAAATGAGCAGTTCTTC. Its translation is CASSSWTSGGANEQFF.